Below, 15 T cell receptor beta chains from the same sample are listed, as sequenced in a study of T cells in Graves' hyperthyroidism and ophthalmopathy (dated by TCRdb to between 2018 and 2020). Library method: multiplex PCR. TCRdb names Illumina HiSeq 2000 as the instrument used. Amplification of TCR beta CDR3 regions was carried out from RNA transcripts. For the first round of RT-PCR on the TCR CDR3, the HTBI primer set was used together with the Qiagen OneStep RT-PCR kit. TCRdb trimmed public reads at Q25 via fastp, called clones via MiXCR and kept in-frame beta chains. Merged by CDR3 protein, the rows form single entries marked with the most common genes and DNA. Present in this sample are 450,000 to 500,000 distinct CDR3 sequences, 22% of which were seen just once. Of the sample, under 55% falls within the top ten clones. Sequencing was carried out using blood. These receptors all stem from an older woman with Graves' ophthalmopathy.

Many counts were recorded for this clonotype. The CDR3 DNA reads TGTGCCAGCAGTGCGGACAGGGGGAAAGAGACCCAGTACTTC. Protein product: CASSADRGKETQYF. J is TRBJ2-5 and V is TRBV2; TRBD1 matches at 10 bases. The CDR3 runs to 14 residues. CDR1 SNHLY and CDR2 FYNNEI come from the germline V gene. Trimming at V came to 4 bases and at J to 3 bases, leaving 2 bases not matched to a gene. The variable domain in full, with the rest retrieved from reference TRBV2 and TRBJ2-5, is EPEVTQTPSHQVTQMGQEVILRCVPISNHLYFYWYRQILGQKVEFLVSFYNNEISEKSEIFDDQFSVERPDGSNFTLKIRSTKLEDSAMYFCASSADRGKETQYFGPGTRLLVL.

This chain uses TRBV5-5 with TRBJ2-1; 14 positions match TRBD2. Trimming took 4 bases from V and 4 from J; bases not matched to a gene: 10. The CDR3 has 18 residues. Looked up from germline, CDR1 is SGHKS and CDR2 is YYEKEE (reference sequence). CDR3: CASSPGLAGVGGYNEQFF. CDR3 nucleotides: TGTGCCAGCAGCCCGGGACTAGCGGGAGTGGGGGGTTACAATGAGCAGTTCTTC.

V and J are TRBV6-1 and TRBJ2-5; D perhaps matches TRBD1 (5 bases). V shed 7 bases and J shed 1 base, with 25 bases lying between them. The CDR3 consists of 18 residues. Germline CDR1 MNHNS, CDR2 SASEGT. The CDR3: CASKPWWTWGGVQETQYF. Here the CDR3 DNA reads TGTGCCAGCAAGCCTTGGTGGACCTGGGGCGGAGTCCAAGAGACCCAGTACTTC.

This clonotype was detected only a few times. The chain joins TRBV6-1 to TRBJ1-5; D gene ambiguous. Germline assignment: CDR1 MNHNS and CDR2 SASEGT. The CDR3 is made up of 14 amino acids. In DNA, the CDR3 is TGTCGAACGGAAGGGCTAACTGGCAATCAGCCCCAGCATTTT. As protein: CRTEGLTGNQPQHF.

This rearrangement joins TRBV14 to TRBJ2-4; tentative D call: TRBD1 (6 bases). Germline lookup yields CDR1 SGHDN and CDR2 FVKESK. The length of the CDR3 is 15 residues. With 5 bases removed from V and 3 bases from J, the gap between germline ends came to 14 bases. CDR3 in amino acids: CASSGRQVGKNIQYF. In DNA, the CDR3 is TGTGCCAGCAGCGGCCGACAGGTTGGCAAAAACATTCAGTACTTC.

CDR3 coding DNA: TGTGCCAGCAGCGTAGTTGATCTGGACAGGAGGAGGCAGTTCTTC. This sequence encodes CASSVVDLDRRRQFF. The chain joins TRBV9 to TRBJ2-1, with TRBD1 matching over 7 bases. The CDR3 totals 15 residues. Germline V gene sequence: CDR1 SGDLS, CDR2 YYNGEE. Trimming at V came to 0 bases and at J to 12 bases, leaving 12 bases not matched to a gene. Looking up the rest from reference TRBV9 and TRBJ2-1 gives the full variable domain: DSGVTQTPKHLITATGQRVTLRCSPRSGDLSVYWYQQSLDQGLQFLIQYYNGEERAKGNILERFSAQQFPDLHSELNLSSLELGDSALYFCASSVVDLDRRRQFFGPGTRLTVL.

This clonotype was observed a handful of times. The V and J genes are TRBV4-2 and TRBJ1-1; 10 positions match TRBD1. This CDR3 has 16 residues. Germline values: CDR1 LGHNA, CDR2 YNFKEQ. Trimming at V came to 2 bases and at J to 5 bases, leaving 8 bases not matched to a gene. In DNA, the CDR3 is TGTGCCAGCAGCCAATTCATGGACAGGGGGAAAACTGAAGCTTTCTTT. This sequence encodes CASSQFMDRGKTEAFF.

The chain joins TRBV20-1 to TRBJ2-3, with D possibly matching TRBD2 (7 bases). Looked up from germline, CDR1 is DFQATT and CDR2 is SNEGSKA (reference sequence). The CDR3 is 15 amino acids. V gave up 3 bases and J gave up 5 bases, with 18 bases separating them. The CDR3 DNA reads as TGCAGTGCTAGGGGGGGGGCGGGATGGGAAGATACGCAGTATTTT. It translates to CSARGGAGWEDTQYF.

The rearrangement uses TRBV20-1 and TRBJ2-1, with TRBD2 matching 14 bases. There are 15 residues in the CDR3. Looked up from germline, CDR1 is DFQATT and CDR2 is SNEGSKA (reference sequence). J lost 4 bases, V lost 3 bases, and 2 bases had no gene match. CDR3 DNA sequence: TGCAGTGCTAGGGGACTAGCGGGAGAGTACAATGAGCAGTTCTTC. Translation: CSARGLAGEYNEQFF.

The sample holds a few counts of this clonotype. This rearrangement joins TRBV7-9 to TRBJ2-1, with D perhaps assigned TRBD1 or TRBD2 (5 bases each). V was clipped by 6 bases and J by 4 bases, with 16 bases between them. The CDR3 consists of 15 residues. Germline loops: CDR1 SEHNR, CDR2 FQNEAQ (reference sequence). The DNA for the CDR3 is TGTGCCAGCAGTGTCGGGACGGACCTATACAATGAGCAGTTCTTC. Translating gives CASSVGTDLYNEQFF.

The V and J genes are TRBV24-1 and TRBJ1-5; D is undetermined. The V gene's germline CDR1 is KGHDR and CDR2 SFDVKD. The V and J ends lost 5 bases and 0 bases respectively, with 4 bases between them. This CDR3 is built from 13 residues. CDR3 in amino acids: CATSVGSNQPQHF. For the CDR3, the DNA is TGTGCCACCAGTGTGGGTAGCAATCAGCCCCAGCATTTT.

The sample holds a few counts of this clonotype. V usage is TRBV30 and J usage is TRBJ2-7; the D gene could be TRBD1 or TRBD2 (6 bases each). CDR1 GTSNPN and CDR2 SVGIG come from the germline V gene (reference sequence). The CDR3 is 15 residues long. Trimming took 2 bases from V and 5 from J, leaving 19 bases between them. The CDR3 here is CAWSPASGGENEQYF. The CDR3 DNA reads TGTGCCTGGAGTCCAGCGTCCGGGGGCGAGAACGAGCAGTACTTC.

This clonotype turned up a few times. The chain joins TRBV6-6 to TRBJ2-1; D may be TRBD1 (5 bases). Germline V gene lookup returns CDR1 MNHNY and CDR2 SVGAGI (reference sequence). V lost 0 bases, J lost 5 bases, and 8 bases lay in between. This CDR3 is built from 14 residues. Written as DNA, the CDR3 is TGTGCCAGCAGTTACTCTGGGGCAAACAATGAGCAGTTCTTC. Protein: CASSYSGANNEQFF.

The DNA of the CDR3 is TGTGCCAGCAGCCACAGGGTCGACTATGGCTACACCTTC. Its protein is CASSHRVDYGYTF. The chain couples TRBV3-1 to TRBJ1-2, with D tentatively TRBD1 (5 bases). Germline CDR1 reads LGHDT; CDR2 reads YNNKEL (reference sequence). This CDR3 comprises 13 residues. Trimming left V 3 bases short and J 3 bases short, with 8 bases between.

The chain employs TRBV19 and TRBJ2-1, with 9 bases lining up with TRBD2. Germline values: CDR1 LNHDA, CDR2 SQIVND (reference sequence). The CDR3 totals 17 residues. V lost 0 bases to trimming and J lost 4 bases; unmatched junction nucleotides: 7. The CDR3 nucleotides read TGTGCCAGTAGTATAGATCATAGTCTAGCGGGATACAATGAGCAGTTCTTC. Residues: CASSIDHSLAGYNEQFF.